This T cell receptor beta chain was identified during a study of shared T cell receptors in the human thymus. Assay used: immunoSEQ multiplex PCR; TCRdb lists only in-frame clones, some missing. The sample includes 700,000 to 750,000 clones, 80% to 90% of them seen just once. Germline-derived CDR1 and CDR2 are SEHNR and FQNEAQ (reference sequence). V was trimmed by 2 bases and J by 1 base, leaving 14 bases between them. This CDR3 comprises 16 residues. The sample also formed part of further work on human thymus T cells. This second study says: Thymus specimens were resections from corrective heart surgery. V and J genes seemed to be used with bias in thymic and blood repertoires. Related research described thymic repertoires that were highly overlapping among unrelated individuals.

This chain uses TRBV7-9 with TRBJ1-2; D ambiguous. The TCR originated in a girl in the first two years of life with a congenital heart defect. The sample was thymocytes. This CDR3 is CASSLPPRTYNYGYTF. The CDR3, as DNA: TGTGCCAGCAGCTTACCCCCGCGGACTTATAACTATGGCTACACCTTC.